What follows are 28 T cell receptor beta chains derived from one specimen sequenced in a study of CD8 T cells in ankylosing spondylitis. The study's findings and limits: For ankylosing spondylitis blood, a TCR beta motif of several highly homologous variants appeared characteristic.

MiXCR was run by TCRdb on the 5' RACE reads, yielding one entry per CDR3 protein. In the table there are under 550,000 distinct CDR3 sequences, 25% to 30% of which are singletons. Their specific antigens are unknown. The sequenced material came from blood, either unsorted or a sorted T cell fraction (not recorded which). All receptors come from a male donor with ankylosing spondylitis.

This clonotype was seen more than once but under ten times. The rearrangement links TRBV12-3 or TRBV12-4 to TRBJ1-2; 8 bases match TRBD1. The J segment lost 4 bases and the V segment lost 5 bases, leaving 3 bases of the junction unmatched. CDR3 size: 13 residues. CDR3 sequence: CASSRTGTYGYTF. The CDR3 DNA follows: TGTGCCAGCAGTCGGACAGGGACCTATGGCTACACCTTC.

The CDR3 is CASSRAGGPEQFF. In nucleotides, the CDR3 is TGTGCCAGCAGCCGCGCAGGGGGTCCCGAGCAGTTCTTC. This rearrangement joins TRBV14 to TRBJ2-1, with TRBD1 matching over 7 bases. The CDR3 contains 13 residues. After removal of 4 bases from V and 10 bases from J, the junction contained 7 bases not matched to a gene. The germline V gene has CDR1 SGHDN and CDR2 FVKESK.

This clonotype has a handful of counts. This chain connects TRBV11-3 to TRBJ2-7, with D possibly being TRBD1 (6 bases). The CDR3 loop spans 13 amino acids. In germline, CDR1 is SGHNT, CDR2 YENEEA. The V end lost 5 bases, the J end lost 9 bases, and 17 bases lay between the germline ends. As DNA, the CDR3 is TGTGCCAGCAGCCCGGACAGCAGCGCTCGGCAGTACGTC. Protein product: CASSPDSSARQYV.

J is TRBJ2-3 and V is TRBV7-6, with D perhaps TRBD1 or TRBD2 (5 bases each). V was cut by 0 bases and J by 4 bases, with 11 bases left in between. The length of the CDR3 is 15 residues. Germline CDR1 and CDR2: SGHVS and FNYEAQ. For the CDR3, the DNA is TGTGCCAGCAGCTTAGCGCTATCGGGGCCAGATACGCAGTATTTT. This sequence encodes CASSLALSGPDTQYF.

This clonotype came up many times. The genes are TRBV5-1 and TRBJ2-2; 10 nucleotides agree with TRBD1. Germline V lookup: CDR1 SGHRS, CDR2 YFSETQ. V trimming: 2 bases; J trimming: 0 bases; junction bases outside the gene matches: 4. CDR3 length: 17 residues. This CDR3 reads CASSLLGQGANTGELFF. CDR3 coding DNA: TGCGCCAGCAGCTTACTCGGACAGGGGGCGAACACCGGGGAGCTGTTTTTT.

The DNA of the CDR3 is TGTGCCAGCAGCTTAGACGTTGTGTGGAACACTGAAGCTTTCTTT. As protein: CASSLDVVWNTEAFF. The rearrangement uses TRBV11-3 and TRBJ1-1, with D hard to call. V was cut by 0 bases and J by 1 base, with 9 bases left in between. The germline V gene has CDR1 SGHNT and CDR2 YENEEA. The CDR3 loop spans 15 amino acids.

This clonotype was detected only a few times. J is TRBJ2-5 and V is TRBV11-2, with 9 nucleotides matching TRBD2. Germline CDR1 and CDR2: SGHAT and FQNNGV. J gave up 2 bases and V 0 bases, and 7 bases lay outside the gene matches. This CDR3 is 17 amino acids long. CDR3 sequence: CASSLDHQTSGQETQYF. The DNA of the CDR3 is TGTGCCAGCAGCTTAGATCACCAGACTAGCGGTCAAGAGACCCAGTACTTC.

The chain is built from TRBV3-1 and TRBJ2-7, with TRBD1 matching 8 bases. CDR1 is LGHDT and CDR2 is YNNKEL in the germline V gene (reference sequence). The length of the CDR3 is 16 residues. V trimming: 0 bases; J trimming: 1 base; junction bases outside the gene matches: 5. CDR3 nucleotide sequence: TGTGCCAGCAGCCAAGAGACTCGGACAGGGTCCTACGAGCAGTACGTC. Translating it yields CASSQETRTGSYEQYV.

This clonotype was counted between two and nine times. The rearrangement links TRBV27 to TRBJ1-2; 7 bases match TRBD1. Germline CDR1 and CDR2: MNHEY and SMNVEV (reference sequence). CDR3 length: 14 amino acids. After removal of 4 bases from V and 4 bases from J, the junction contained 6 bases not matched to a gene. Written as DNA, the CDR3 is TGTGCCAGCAGTTCCGGGGGACAGATCTATGGCTACACCTTC. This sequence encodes CASSSGGQIYGYTF.

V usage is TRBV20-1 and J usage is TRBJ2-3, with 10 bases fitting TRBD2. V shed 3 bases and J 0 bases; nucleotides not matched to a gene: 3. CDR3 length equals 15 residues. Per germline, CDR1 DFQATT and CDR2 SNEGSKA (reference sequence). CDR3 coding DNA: TGCAGTGCTAGGAGACTAGCGGGCAGCACAGATACGCAGTATTTT. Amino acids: CSARRLAGSTDTQYF.

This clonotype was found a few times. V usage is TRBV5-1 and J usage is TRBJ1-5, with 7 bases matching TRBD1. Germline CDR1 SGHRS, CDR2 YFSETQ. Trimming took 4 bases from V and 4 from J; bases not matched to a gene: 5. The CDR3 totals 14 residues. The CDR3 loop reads CASSLGTANQPQHF. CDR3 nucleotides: TGCGCCAGCAGCCTCGGGACAGCAAATCAGCCCCAGCATTTT.

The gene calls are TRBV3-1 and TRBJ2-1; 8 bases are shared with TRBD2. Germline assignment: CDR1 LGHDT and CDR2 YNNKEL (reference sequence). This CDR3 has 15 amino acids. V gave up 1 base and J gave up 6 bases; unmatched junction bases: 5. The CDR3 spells CASSQASGFGNEQFF. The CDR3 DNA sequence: TGTGCCAGCAGCCAAGCTAGCGGGTTTGGCAATGAGCAGTTCTTC.

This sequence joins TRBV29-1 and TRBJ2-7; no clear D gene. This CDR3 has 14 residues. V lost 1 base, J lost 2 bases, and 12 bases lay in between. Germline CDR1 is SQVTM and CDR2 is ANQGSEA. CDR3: CSVEAGNIPYEQYF. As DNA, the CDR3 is TGCAGCGTTGAAGCTGGGAACATCCCCTACGAGCAGTACTTC.

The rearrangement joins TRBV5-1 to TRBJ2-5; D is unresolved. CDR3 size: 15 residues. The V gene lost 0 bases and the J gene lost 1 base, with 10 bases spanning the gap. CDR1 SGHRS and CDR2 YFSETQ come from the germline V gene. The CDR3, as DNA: TGCGCCAGCAGCTTGGGCAGTGCGAGCCAAGAGACCCAGTACTTC. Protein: CASSLGSASQETQYF.

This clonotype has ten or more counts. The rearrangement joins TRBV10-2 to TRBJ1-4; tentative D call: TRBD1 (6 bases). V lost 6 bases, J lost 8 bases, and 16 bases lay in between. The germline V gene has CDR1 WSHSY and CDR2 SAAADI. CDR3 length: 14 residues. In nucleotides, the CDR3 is TGCGCCAGCAGACTACAGGGATTTAAGGAAAAACTGTTTTTT. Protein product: CASRLQGFKEKLFF.

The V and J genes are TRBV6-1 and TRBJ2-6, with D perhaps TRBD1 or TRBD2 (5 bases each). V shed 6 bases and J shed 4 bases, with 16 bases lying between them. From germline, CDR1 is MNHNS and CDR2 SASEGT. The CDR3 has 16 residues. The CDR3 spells CASSDRPTMGANVLTF. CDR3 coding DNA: TGTGCCAGCAGCGACAGACCGACTATGGGGGCCAACGTCCTGACTTTC.

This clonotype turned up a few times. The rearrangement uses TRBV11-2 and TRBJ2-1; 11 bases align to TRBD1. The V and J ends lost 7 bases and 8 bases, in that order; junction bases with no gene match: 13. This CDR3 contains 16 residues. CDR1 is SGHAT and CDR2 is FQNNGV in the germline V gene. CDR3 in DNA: TGTGCCAGCAACCCTGGGGGGACAGGGGGTATCGATGAGCAGTTCTTC. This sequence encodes CASNPGGTGGIDEQFF.

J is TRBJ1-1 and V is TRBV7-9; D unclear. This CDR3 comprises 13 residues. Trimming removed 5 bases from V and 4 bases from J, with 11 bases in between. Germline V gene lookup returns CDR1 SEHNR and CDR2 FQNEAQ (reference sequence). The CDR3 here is CASSLESTTEAFF. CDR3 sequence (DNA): TGTGCCAGCAGCCTAGAATCGACCACTGAAGCTTTCTTT. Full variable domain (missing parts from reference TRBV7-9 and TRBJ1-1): DTGVSQNPRHKITKRGQNVTFRCDPISEHNRLYWYRQTLGQGPEFLTYFQNEAQLEKSRLLSDRFSAERPKGSFSTLEIQRTEQGDSAMYLCASSLESTTEAFFGQGTRLTVV.

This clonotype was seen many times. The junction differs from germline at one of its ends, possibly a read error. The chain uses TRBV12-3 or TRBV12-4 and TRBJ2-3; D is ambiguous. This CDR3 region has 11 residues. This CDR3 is CASSLVDTQYF. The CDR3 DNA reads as TGTGCCAGCAGCTTAGTAGATACGCAGTATTTT.

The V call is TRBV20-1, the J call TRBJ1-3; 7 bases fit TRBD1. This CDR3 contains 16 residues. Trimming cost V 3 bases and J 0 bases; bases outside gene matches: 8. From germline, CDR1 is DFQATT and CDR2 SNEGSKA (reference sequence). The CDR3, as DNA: TGCAGTGCTAGGAGGGGGCAGAGGCTCTCTGGAAACACCATATATTTT. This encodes CSARRGQRLSGNTIYF.

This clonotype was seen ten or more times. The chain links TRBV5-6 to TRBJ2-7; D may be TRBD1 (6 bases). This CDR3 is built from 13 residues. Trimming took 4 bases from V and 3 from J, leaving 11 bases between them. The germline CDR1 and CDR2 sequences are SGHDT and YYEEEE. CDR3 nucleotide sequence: TGTGCCAGCAGCCCCACAGGGCGCTACGAGCAGTACTTC. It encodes CASSPTGRYEQYF.

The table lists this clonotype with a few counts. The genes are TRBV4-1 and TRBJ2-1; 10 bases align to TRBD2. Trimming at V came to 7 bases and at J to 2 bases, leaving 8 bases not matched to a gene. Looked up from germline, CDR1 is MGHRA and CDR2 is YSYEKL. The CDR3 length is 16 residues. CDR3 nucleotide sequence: TGCGCCAGCATCCCCGTAGCGGGAGGAGCCTACAATGAGCAGTTCTTC. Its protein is CASIPVAGGAYNEQFF.

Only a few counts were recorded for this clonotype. In nucleotides, the CDR3 is TGCAGTGCAGTCAGGAGGGGGGGATATGGCTACACCTTC. Protein: CSAVRRGGYGYTF. The chain uses TRBV20-1 and TRBJ1-2; perhaps TRBD1 as D (6 bases). Germline-derived CDR1 and CDR2 are DFQATT and SNEGSKA (reference sequence). The CDR3 has 13 residues. V was shortened by 6 bases and J by 5 bases, with 16 bases between the two germline ends.

In DNA, the CDR3 is TGTGCCAGCAGTTTCCACCACCTCACAGATACGCAGTATTTT. Its protein is CASSFHHLTDTQYF. This chain joins TRBV27 and TRBJ2-3; D uncertain. V shed 3 bases and J shed 2 bases, with 9 bases lying between them. CDR3 length: 14 residues. Germline values: CDR1 MNHEY, CDR2 SMNVEV (reference sequence).

CDR3 sequence: CASTSGMILNTEAFF. The CDR3 DNA reads TGTGCCAGCACCTCGGGGATGATTTTGAACACTGAAGCTTTCTTT. The chain uses TRBV3-1 and TRBJ1-1; no clear D. CDR1 is LGHDT and CDR2 is YNNKEL in the germline V gene (reference sequence). This CDR3 contains 15 residues. Trimming stripped 7 bases from V and 0 bases from J, with 15 bases between.

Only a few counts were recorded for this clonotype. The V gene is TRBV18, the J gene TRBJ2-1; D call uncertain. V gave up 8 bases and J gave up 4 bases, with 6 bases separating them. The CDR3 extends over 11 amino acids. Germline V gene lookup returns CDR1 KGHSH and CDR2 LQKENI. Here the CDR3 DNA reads TGTGCCAGCGAATTTTACAATGAGCAGTTCTTC. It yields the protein CASEFYNEQFF.

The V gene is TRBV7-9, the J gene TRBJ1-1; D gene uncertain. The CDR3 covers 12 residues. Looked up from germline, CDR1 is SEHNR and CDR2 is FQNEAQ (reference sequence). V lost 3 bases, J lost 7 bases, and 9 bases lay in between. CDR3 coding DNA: TGTGCCAGCAGCTTTAAGGGCGGTGAAGCTTTCTTT. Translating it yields CASSFKGGEAFF.

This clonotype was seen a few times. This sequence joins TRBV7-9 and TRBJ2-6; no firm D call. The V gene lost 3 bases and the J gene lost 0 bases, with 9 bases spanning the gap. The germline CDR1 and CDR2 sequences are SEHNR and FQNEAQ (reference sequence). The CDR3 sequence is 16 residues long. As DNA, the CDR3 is TGTGCCAGCAGCTTCACGAACCACTCTGGGGCCAACGTCCTGACTTTC. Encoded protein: CASSFTNHSGANVLTF.